One and the same sample provided the 10 T cell receptor beta chains below, sequenced in a study of blood T cells in healthy people across ages. The second PCR ran about 6 to 11 cycles with a sample-barcoded 5' primer and J-beta primers. TCRdb recomputed calls from the 5' RACE reads with MiXCR, one row per CDR3 protein. This table has approximately 1.5 million distinct CDR3 sequences, about 35% appearing once. Sequencing used blood. These receptors were obtained from a woman in her twenties or thirties in good health.

The V call is TRBV24-1, the J call TRBJ1-5; 7 bases are a match to TRBD1. The CDR3 is 15 residues long. Germline-derived CDR1 and CDR2 are KGHDR and SFDVKD. With V trimmed by 3 bases and J by 2 bases, 3 bases remained unmatched. CDR3 coding DNA: TGTGCCACCAGTGATCGAACAGGGGGCAATCAGCCCCAGCATTTT. This gives the protein CATSDRTGGNQPQHF.

V usage is TRBV6-5 and J usage is TRBJ2-3, with D perhaps being TRBD1 or TRBD2 (5 bases each). With 2 bases removed from V and 11 bases from J, the gap between germline ends came to 17 bases. The V gene's germline CDR1 is MNHEY and CDR2 SVGAGI. This CDR3 is built from 14 residues. The CDR3 protein is CASSYGTTPRGQYF. As DNA, the CDR3 is TGTGCCAGCAGTTACGGGACGACCCCGCGAGGGCAGTATTTT.

The table lists this clonotype with many counts. The chain joins TRBV12-3 or TRBV12-4 to TRBJ2-1, with D perhaps being TRBD1 or TRBD2 (6 bases each). The CDR3 covers 11 residues. Trimming removed 0 bases from V and 15 bases from J, with 9 bases in between. CDR3 sequence reads: CASSLAGGLFF. The CDR3 DNA reads TGTGCCAGCAGTTTAGCGGGGGGCCTGTTCTTC.

The V gene is TRBV20-1, the J gene TRBJ2-4, with D perhaps TRBD2 (6 bases). V lost 4 bases to trimming and J lost 15 bases, with 19 bases between them. Germline V gives CDR1 DFQATT, CDR2 SNEGSKA (reference sequence). The CDR3 extends over 12 amino acids. The CDR3 is CSAKLKGGSGYF. CDR3 nucleotides: TGCAGTGCTAAGCTAAAGGGAGGTTCAGGGTACTTC.

This clonotype was detected once. V and J are TRBV7-8 and TRBJ2-4, with TRBD2 matching over 8 bases. The J call may not be correct, given that the DNA end is closer to TRBJ2-7. CDR1 is SGHVS, CDR2 FQNEAQ, per germline. The CDR3 totals 15 residues. The CDR3 sequence is CASSEAASGYYEQYF. The CDR3 nucleotides read TGTGCCAGCAGCGAGGCGGCTAGCGGGTACTACGAGCAGTACTTC.

In its sample, this clonotype was seen a few times. This chain joins TRBV20-1 and TRBJ1-4; unclear D gene. The CDR3 covers 13 residues. Trimming stripped 8 bases from V and 0 bases from J, with 10 bases between. CDR1 and CDR2 from the germline V gene are DFQATT and SNEGSKA (reference sequence). DNA for the CDR3: TGCAGTTGGACCGCCGCAACTAATGAAAAACTGTTTTTT. It encodes CSWTAATNEKLFF.

This clonotype was seen repeatedly, ten times or more. This chain's CDR3 is CASSYSRGEDTQYF. CDR3 nucleotides: TGTGCCAGCAGTTACTCCAGGGGAGAGGATACGCAGTATTTT. The chain combines TRBV6-6 with TRBJ2-3; weak D call: TRBD1 (6 bases). CDR1 MNHNY and CDR2 SVGAGI come from the germline V gene (reference sequence). The CDR3 has 14 residues. V lost 0 bases and J 6 bases, leaving 10 bases between the germline ends.

The chain employs TRBV7-6 and TRBJ1-1; tentative D call: TRBD1 (6 bases). Germline assignment: CDR1 SGHVS and CDR2 FNYEAQ. Trimming took 4 bases from V and 8 from J, leaving 14 bases between them. The CDR3 is 13 amino acids. CDR3 region: CASSSTPRGEAFF. DNA for the CDR3: TGTGCCAGCAGCTCGACACCTAGGGGGGAAGCTTTCTTT. The full variable domain, with the rest looked up from reference TRBV7-6 and TRBJ1-1, is GAGVSQSPRYKVTKRGQDVALRCDPISGHVSLYWYRQALGQGPEFLTYFNYEAQQDKSGLPNDRFSAERPEGSISTLTIQRTEQRDSAMYRCASSSTPRGEAFFGQGTRLTVV.

This clonotype was observed a handful of times. This sequence joins TRBV5-1 and TRBJ2-3, with 12 positions matching TRBD2. CDR3 length: 19 residues. Germline-derived CDR1 and CDR2 are SGHRS and YFSETQ. V lost 3 bases, J lost 0 bases, and 11 bases stayed unmatched. The CDR3 sequence: CASSWRLAGALESTDTQYF. The DNA for the CDR3 is TGCGCCAGCAGCTGGAGACTAGCGGGGGCCCTAGAAAGCACAGATACGCAGTATTTT.

The sample holds a few counts of this clonotype. The rearrangement links TRBV6-1 to TRBJ2-7, with TRBD2 matching over 8 bases. The CDR3 is 17 residues long. CDR1 is MNHNS, CDR2 SASEGT, per germline. With V trimmed by 4 bases and J by 5 bases, 16 bases remained unmatched. The CDR3 DNA reads TGTGCCAGCAGTGCCATAGTTACGAGGACTAGCAAGCACGAGCAGTACTTC. Its protein is CASSAIVTRTSKHEQYF.